Listed below are T cell receptor beta chains from one sample, sequenced in a study of cytomegalovirus exposure and HLA in healthy donors. Only in-frame clones appear in the TCRdb table, and some are missing; sequencing was by immunoSEQ multiplex PCR. The repertoire holds approximately 170,000 clones, with around 80% as singletons. The sequencing input was PBMCs. The origin of the receptors is a male donor in good health and CMV-seronegative. Each CDR3 is given with its conserved first and last residue. The D gene is left open where the match is weak. Part of the rows lack a size; the others show once, few, many or a class for expanded clones.

>TRBJ2-1|TRBV7-2|-|TRBD2
CASNPGLAFHNEQFF
TGTGCCAGCAACCCGGGACTAGCTTTCCACAATGAGCAGTTCTTC
>TRBJ1-2|TRBV27|-|-
CASRDPGQPNYGYTF
TGTGCCAGCAGAGACCCGGGACAACCTAACTATGGCTACACCTTC
>TRBJ2-7|TRBV5-1|-|-
CASSVSGASEQYF
TGCGCCAGCAGCGTGTCAGGGGCGTCGGAGCAGTACTTC
>TRBJ2-3|TRBV7-6|-|TRBD2
CASSLEGGLAGNLPRDTQYF
TGTGCCAGCAGCTTAGAGGGGGGACTAGCGGGGAACCTGCCAAGAGATACGCAGTATTTT
>TRBJ2-1|TRBV7-2|-|TRBD2
CASSIGTSRSEQFF
TGTGCCAGCAGCATCGGGACTAGTAGGAGTGAGCAGTTCTTC
>TRBJ2-7|TRBV30|few|TRBD1
CAWSISRGQYEQYF
TGTGCCTGGAGTATATCCAGGGGGCAGTACGAGCAGTACTTC
>TRBJ1-5|TRBV6-4|-|TRBD1
CASSDSILPGTGSYSNQPQHF
TGTGCCAGCAGTGACTCGATATTACCCGGGACAGGGTCATATAGCAATCAGCCCCAGCATTTT
>TRBJ2-7|TRBV7-9|-|TRBD1
CASSPLDRGSYEQYF
TGTGCCAGCAGCCCCCTGGACAGGGGGTCCTACGAGCAGTACTTC
>TRBJ2-3|TRBV6-5|few|-
CASTTGPSTDTQYF
TGTGCCAGCACCACAGGGCCTAGCACAGATACGCAGTATTTT
>TRBJ1-1|TRBV4-3|few|-
CASSQSTGFAEAFF
TGCGCCAGCAGCCAATCCACAGGGTTCGCTGAAGCTTTCTTT
>TRBJ2-1|TRBV7-8|-|-
CASSLGTFGQFF
TGTGCCAGCAGCTTAGGGACTTTCGGGCAGTTCTTC
>TRBJ2-2|TRBV5-1|-|TRBD2
CASSPSSGGMNTGELFF
TGCGCCAGCAGCCCCTCTTCGGGGGGGATGAACACCGGGGAGCTGTTTTTT
>TRBJ2-1|TRBV7-2|-|TRBD2
CASSFIAGVINEQFF
TGTGCCAGCAGCTTTATTGCGGGGGTTATCAATGAGCAGTTCTTC
>TRBJ1-1|TRBV4-3|few|-
CASSPRTGSGPEAFF
TGCGCCAGCAGCCCCAGGACGGGGTCCGGGCCTGAAGCTTTCTTT
>TRBJ2-7|TRBV4-1|-|-
CALRGTLTYEQYF
TGCGCCCTTAGGGGGACCCTAACCTACGAGCAGTACTTC
>TRBJ2-5|TRBV5-1|-|-
CASSPATGTQETQYF
TGCGCCAGCAGCCCGGCTACAGGTACCCAAGAGACCCAGTACTTC
>TRBJ2-5|TRBV28|-|-
CASSSSGRETQYF
-
>TRBJ1-1|TRBV9|-|-
CASSEGHLNTEAFF
TGTGCCAGCAGCGAAGGACATCTCAACACTGAAGCTTTCTTT
>TRBJ1-4|TRBV5-1|-|TRBD1
CASSYRGANEKLFF
TGCGCCAGCAGCTACAGGGGGGCTAATGAAAAACTGTTTTTT
>TRBJ1-5|TRBV7-6|-|-
CASSLEGDNQPQHF
TGTGCCAGCAGCTTAGAGGGGGACAATCAGCCCCAGCATTTT
>TRBJ2-1|TRBV5-6|few|TRBD2
CASSPRGGRDHNEQFF
TGTGCCAGCAGCCCGCGGGGCGGGAGGGACCACAATGAGCAGTTCTTC
>TRBJ2-7|TRBV5-1|-|TRBD1
CASSLASDRAEGAEQYF
TGCGCCAGCAGCTTGGCCTCGGACAGGGCAGAGGGTGCCGAGCAGTACTTC
>TRBJ2-4|TRBV7-2|-|-
CASSFTGSGGIQYF
TGTGCCAGCAGCTTCACAGGGTCCGGCGGCATTCAGTACTTC
>TRBJ2-3|TRBV4-3|-|-
CASSQDVGYRAGDTQYF
TGCGCCAGCAGCCAAGATGTTGGGTACAGGGCGGGAGATACGCAGTATTTT
>TRBJ2-5|TRBV6-5|-|TRBD2
CASTKGGAETQYF
TGTGCCAGCACCAAGGGAGGGGCCGAGACCCAGTACTTC
>TRBJ1-5|TRBV15|-|TRBD1
CATSSVQGYDFNQPQHF
TGTGCCACCAGCAGTGTACAGGGGTACGACTTCAATCAGCCCCAGCATTTT
>TRBJ2-1|TRBV19|-|TRBD2
CASSQRGLARPLNEQFF
TGTGCCAGTAGTCAAAGGGGACTAGCGAGACCCCTCAATGAGCAGTTCTTC
>TRBJ2-7|TRBV21-1|-|-
CASARDTYEQYF
TGTGCCAGCGCTCGGGACACCTACGAGCAGTACTTC
>TRBJ2-2|TRBV9|-|TRBD2
CASSSRRGRDTGELFF
TGTGCCAGCAGCTCTCGTAGAGGGAGGGACACCGGGGAGCTGTTTTTT
>TRBJ2-3|TRBV5-8|-|TRBD1
CASSLRTGSTDTQYF
TGTGCCAGCAGCCTAAGGACAGGGAGCACAGATACGCAGTATTTT
>TRBJ2-1|TRBV30|-|TRBD2
CAWSPSGLALGWEQFF
TGTGCCTGGAGTCCCTCGGGACTAGCCCTGGGTTGGGAGCAGTTCTTC
>TRBJ2-1|TRBV7-9|-|-
CASSFPRGQLAGTYNEQFF
TGTGCCAGCAGCTTTCCCAGGGGGCAGCTAGCGGGGACCTACAATGAGCAGTTCTTC
>TRBJ1-4|TRBV29-1|-|TRBD1
CSVEQGGNEKLFF
TGCAGCGTTGAGCAGGGGGGAAATGAAAAACTGTTTTTT
>TRBJ2-6|TRBV18|-|TRBD1
CASSPLSGQGSSGANVLTF
TGTGCCAGCTCACCACTTTCCGGACAGGGGTCCTCTGGGGCCAACGTCCTGACTTTC
>TRBJ1-2|TRBV9|-|-
CASSVAGGQDYGYTF
TGTGCCAGCAGCGTAGCGGGGGGGCAGGACTATGGCTACACCTTC
>TRBJ1-2|TRBV9|-|-
CASSEEPGVANYGYTF
TGTGCCAGCAGCGAAGAGCCGGGGGTAGCTAACTATGGCTACACCTTC
>TRBJ1-5|TRBV28|-|TRBD1
CASSSQREDRYRGQPQHF
TGTGCCAGCAGTTCCCAGCGGGAGGACAGGTATCGTGGTCAGCCCCAGCATTTT
>TRBJ2-7|TRBV9|-|TRBD1
CASSATGQPSYEQYF
TGTGCCAGCAGCGCGACGGGACAGCCCTCCTACGAGCAGTACTTC
>TRBJ2-7|TRBV7-9|-|-
CASSQSQGYEQYF
TGTGCCAGCAGCCAGAGTCAGGGATACGAGCAGTACTTC
>TRBJ2-7|TRBV11-2|-|-
CASSATTSYERYF
TGTGCCAGCAGCGCAACAACTTCCTACGAGCGGTACTTC
>TRBJ1-1|TRBV5-1|-|-
CASSLDGKNTEAFF
TGCGCCAGCAGCTTGGACGGGAAGAACACTGAAGCTTTCTTT
>TRBJ2-2|TRBV7-3|-|TRBD2
CASRLAGGSPGELFF
TGTGCCAGCAGGCTAGCGGGAGGGTCGCCCGGGGAGCTGTTTTTT
>TRBJ1-2|TRBV6-5|-|TRBD1
CASSRTGNYGYTF
TGTGCCAGCAGCCGGACAGGCAACTATGGCTACACCTTC
>TRBJ2-7|TRBV9|-|TRBD2
CASSAGGLAGDEQYF
TGTGCCAGCAGCGCGGGGGGACTAGCGGGAGACGAGCAGTACTTC
>TRBJ1-3|TRBV5-1|-|-
CASSYRQDFSGNTIYF
TGCGCCAGCAGCTATCGACAGGACTTCTCTGGAAACACCATATATTTT
>TRBJ2-7|TRBV7-7|-|TRBD1
CASSLGQGNYEQYF
TGTGCTAGCAGCTTAGGACAGGGGAACTACGAGCAGTACTTC
>TRBJ2-7|TRBV4-2|-|TRBD2
CASSQATRLAGDREQYF
TGTGCCAGCAGCCAAGCCACCCGGCTAGCGGGAGATCGAGAGCAGTACTTC
>TRBJ2-3|TRBV2|-|TRBD2
CASSDPNPSGRDTDTQYF
TGTGCCAGCAGTGACCCAAACCCTAGCGGGAGGGACACAGATACGCAGTATTTT
>TRBJ2-5|TRBV27|-|TRBD2
CASSSRGKGQETQYF
TGTGCCAGCAGTTCGCGGGGGAAGGGGCAAGAGACCCAGTACTTC
>TRBJ2-2|TRBV6-1|-|-
CASSGTSTGELFF
TGTGCCAGCAGTGGTACTAGCACCGGGGAGCTGTTTTTT
>TRBJ2-1|TRBV21-1|few|-
CASSKWSFGTSGCYNEQFF
TGTGCCAGCAGCAAATGGTCGTTTGGGACTAGCGGCTGCTACAATGAGCAGTTCTTC
>TRBJ2-7|TRBV5-4|-|-
CASSLGEPYEQYF
TGTGCCAGCAGCCTGGGCGAGCCTTACGAGCAGTACTTC
>TRBJ2-2|TRBV9|-|TRBD2
CASSVSGSRTRGGGELFF
TGTGCCAGCAGCGTTTCTGGCAGCCGGACTAGAGGTGGCGGGGAGCTGTTTTTT
>TRBJ2-7|TRBV5-1|-|TRBD2
CASSWGGDEQYF
TGCGCCAGCAGCTGGGGGGGGGACGAGCAGTACTTC
>TRBJ1-1|TRBV7-6|-|-
CASSLVQGRLNTEAFF
TGTGCCAGCAGCTTAGTACAGGGAAGATTGAACACTGAAGCTTTCTTT